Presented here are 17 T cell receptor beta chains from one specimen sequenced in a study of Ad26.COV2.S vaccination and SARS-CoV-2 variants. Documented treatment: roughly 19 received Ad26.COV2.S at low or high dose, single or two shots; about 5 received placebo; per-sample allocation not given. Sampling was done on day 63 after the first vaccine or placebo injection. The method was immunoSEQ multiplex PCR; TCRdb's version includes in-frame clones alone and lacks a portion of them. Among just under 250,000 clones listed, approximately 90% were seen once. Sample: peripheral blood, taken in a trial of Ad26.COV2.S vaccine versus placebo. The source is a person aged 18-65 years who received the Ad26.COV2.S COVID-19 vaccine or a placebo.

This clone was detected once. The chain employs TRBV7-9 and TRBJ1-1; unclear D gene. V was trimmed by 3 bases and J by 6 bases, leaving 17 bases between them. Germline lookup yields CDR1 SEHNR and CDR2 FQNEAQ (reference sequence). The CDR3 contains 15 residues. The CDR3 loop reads CASSFEDVGGAEAFF. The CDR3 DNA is TGTGCCAGCAGCTTCGAAGACGTAGGTGGTGCTGAAGCTTTCTTT.

The CDR3 DNA is TGTGCCAGCAGTCCACTGACAGGGGGTGATGGCTACACCTTC. It yields the protein CASSPLTGGDGYTF. This chain joins TRBV28 and TRBJ1-2, with 9 bases matching TRBD1. Germline V CDR1 and CDR2: MDHEN, SYDVKM. The V gene end was trimmed by 5 bases and the J gene end by 6 bases; junction bases not matched to a gene: 7. CDR3 length: 14 amino acids.

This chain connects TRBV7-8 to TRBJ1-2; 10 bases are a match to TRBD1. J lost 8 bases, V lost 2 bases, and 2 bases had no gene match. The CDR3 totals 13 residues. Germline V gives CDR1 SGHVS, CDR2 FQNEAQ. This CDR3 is CASSLPGQGGYTF. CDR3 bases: TGTGCCAGCAGCTTACCGGGACAGGGGGGCTACACCTTC.

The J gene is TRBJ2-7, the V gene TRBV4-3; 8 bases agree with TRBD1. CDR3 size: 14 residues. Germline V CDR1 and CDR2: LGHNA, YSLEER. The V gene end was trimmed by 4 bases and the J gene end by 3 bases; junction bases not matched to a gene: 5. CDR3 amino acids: CASSPQGASYEQYF. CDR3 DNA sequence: TGCGCCAGCAGCCCCCAGGGGGCGAGCTACGAGCAGTACTTC.

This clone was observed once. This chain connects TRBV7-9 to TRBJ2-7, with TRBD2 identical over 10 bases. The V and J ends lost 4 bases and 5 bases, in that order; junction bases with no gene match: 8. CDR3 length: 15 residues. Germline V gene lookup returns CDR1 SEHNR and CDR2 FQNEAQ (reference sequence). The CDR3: CASSSLAGVHDEQYF. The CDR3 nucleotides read TGTGCCAGCAGCTCGCTAGCGGGAGTCCACGACGAGCAGTACTTC. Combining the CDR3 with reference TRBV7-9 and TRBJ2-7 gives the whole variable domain DTGVSQNPRHKITKRGQNVTFRCDPISEHNRLYWYRQTLGQGPEFLTYFQNEAQLEKSRLLSDRFSAERPKGSFSTLEIQRTEQGDSAMYLCASSSLAGVHDEQYFGPGTRLTVT.

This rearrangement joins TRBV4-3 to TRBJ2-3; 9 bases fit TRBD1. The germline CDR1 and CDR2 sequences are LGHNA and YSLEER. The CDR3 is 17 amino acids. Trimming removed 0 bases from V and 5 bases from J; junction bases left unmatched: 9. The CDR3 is CASSQDGGQGPRDTQYF. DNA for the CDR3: TGCGCCAGCAGCCAAGATGGGGGACAGGGACCTCGAGATACGCAGTATTTT.

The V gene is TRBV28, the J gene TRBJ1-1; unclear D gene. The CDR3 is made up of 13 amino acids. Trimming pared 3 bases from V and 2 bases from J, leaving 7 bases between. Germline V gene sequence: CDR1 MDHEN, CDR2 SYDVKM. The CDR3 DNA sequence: TGTGCCAGCAGTTTGGACGGAAACACTGAAGCTTTCTTT. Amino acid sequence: CASSLDGNTEAFF.

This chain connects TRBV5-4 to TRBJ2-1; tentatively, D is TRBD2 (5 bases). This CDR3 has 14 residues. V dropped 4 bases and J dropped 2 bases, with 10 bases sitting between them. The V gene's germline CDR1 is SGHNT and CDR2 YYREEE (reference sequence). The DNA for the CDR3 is TGTGCCAGCAGCGCGGACTCACCCTACAATGAGCAGTTCTTC. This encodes CASSADSPYNEQFF. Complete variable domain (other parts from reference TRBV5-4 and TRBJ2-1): ETGVTQSPTHLIKTRGQQVTLRCSSQSGHNTVSWYQQALGQGPQFIFQYYREEENGRGNFPPRFSGLQFPNYSSELNVNALELDDSALYLCASSADSPYNEQFFGPGTRLTVL.

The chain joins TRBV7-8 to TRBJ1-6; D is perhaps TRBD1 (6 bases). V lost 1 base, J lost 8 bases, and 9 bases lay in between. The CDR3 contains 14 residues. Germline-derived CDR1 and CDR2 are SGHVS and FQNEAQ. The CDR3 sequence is CASSLEGGHSPLHF. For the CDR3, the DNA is TGTGCCAGCAGCTTAGAAGGGGGGCATTCACCCCTCCACTTT.

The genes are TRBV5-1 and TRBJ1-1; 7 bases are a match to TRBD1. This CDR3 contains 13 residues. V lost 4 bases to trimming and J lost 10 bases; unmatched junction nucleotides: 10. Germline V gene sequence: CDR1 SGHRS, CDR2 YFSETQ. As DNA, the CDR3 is TGCGCCAGCAGCCCCTACGACAGGGTGAGAGCTTTCTTT. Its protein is CASSPYDRVRAFF.

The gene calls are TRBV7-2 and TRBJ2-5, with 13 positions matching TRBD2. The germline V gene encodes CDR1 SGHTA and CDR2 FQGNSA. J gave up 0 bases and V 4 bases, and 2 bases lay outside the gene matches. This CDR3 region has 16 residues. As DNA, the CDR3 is TGTGCCAGCAGCTCGGGACTAGCGGGGCACCAAGAGACCCAGTACTTC. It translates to CASSSGLAGHQETQYF.

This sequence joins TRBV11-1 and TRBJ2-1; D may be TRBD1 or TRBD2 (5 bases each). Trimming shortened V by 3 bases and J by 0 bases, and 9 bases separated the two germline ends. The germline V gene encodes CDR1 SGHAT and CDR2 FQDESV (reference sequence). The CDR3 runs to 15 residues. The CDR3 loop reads CASSLVGDSYNEQFF. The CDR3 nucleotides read TGTGCCAGCAGCTTGGTGGGGGACTCCTACAATGAGCAGTTCTTC.

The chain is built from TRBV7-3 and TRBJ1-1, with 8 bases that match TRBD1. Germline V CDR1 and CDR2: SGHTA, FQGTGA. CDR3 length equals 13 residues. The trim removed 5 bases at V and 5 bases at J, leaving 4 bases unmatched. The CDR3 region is CASSRTGRTEAFF. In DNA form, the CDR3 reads TGTGCCAGCAGCCGGACAGGGAGGACTGAAGCTTTCTTT.

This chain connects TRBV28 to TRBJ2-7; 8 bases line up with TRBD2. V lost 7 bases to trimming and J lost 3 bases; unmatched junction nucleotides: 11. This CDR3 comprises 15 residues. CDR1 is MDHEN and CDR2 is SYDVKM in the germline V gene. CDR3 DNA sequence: TGTGCCAGCACCGAGCGGGGCGGGAGGATCTACGAGCAGTACTTC. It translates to CASTERGGRIYEQYF.

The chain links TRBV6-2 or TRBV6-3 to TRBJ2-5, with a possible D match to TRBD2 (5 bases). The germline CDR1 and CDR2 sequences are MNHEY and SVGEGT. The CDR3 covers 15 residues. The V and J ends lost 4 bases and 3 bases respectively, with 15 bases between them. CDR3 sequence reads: CASSWSRVLEETQYF. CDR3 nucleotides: TGTGCCAGCAGTTGGTCGAGGGTATTAGAAGAGACCCAGTACTTC.

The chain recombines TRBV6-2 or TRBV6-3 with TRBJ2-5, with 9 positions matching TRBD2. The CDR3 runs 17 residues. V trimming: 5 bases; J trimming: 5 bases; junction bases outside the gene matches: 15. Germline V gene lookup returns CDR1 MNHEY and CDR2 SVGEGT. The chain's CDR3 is CASSLQGGGAGAETQYF. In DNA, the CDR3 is TGTGCCAGCAGTCTCCAAGGCGGGGGGGCGGGAGCGGAGACCCAGTACTTC.

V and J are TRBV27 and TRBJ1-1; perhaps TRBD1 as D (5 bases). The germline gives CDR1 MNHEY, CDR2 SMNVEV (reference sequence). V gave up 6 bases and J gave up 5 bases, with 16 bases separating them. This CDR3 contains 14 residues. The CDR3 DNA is TGTGCCAGCAGGTCAACAGGTGGCTCTACTGAAGCTTTCTTT. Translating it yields CASRSTGGSTEAFF.